One and the same sample provided the 9 T cell receptor beta chains below, sequenced in a study of prognosis after radiotherapy for stage I lung cancer. From genomic DNA, TCR beta CDR3 was amplified by two-round multiplex PCR. First-round PCR used primers specific to each TRBV and TRBJ gene. TCRdb reprocessed the multiplex PCR reads with MiXCR, giving one entry per CDR3 protein. The table lists about 24,000 distinct CDR3 sequences, roughly two fifths of them singletons. The sample consisted of PBMCs, taken before or after stereotactic body radiation therapy (not recorded which). These TCRs come from a donor aged 50 or older with non-small cell lung cancer.

This clonotype came up many times. V usage is TRBV5-1 and J usage is TRBJ1-1; perhaps TRBD1 as D (6 bases). The germline V gene has CDR1 SGHRS and CDR2 YFSETQ. The germline V and J ends were trimmed by 4 bases and 0 bases, with 16 bases remaining between them. This CDR3 contains 16 residues. The CDR3 reads CASSRFTGRMNTEAFF. CDR3 DNA: TGCGCCAGCAGCCGTTTTACAGGGCGCATGAACACTGAAGCTTTCTTT.

This rearrangement joins TRBV6-2 or TRBV6-3 to TRBJ2-2; 9 positions agree with TRBD2. Trimming took 5 bases from V and 6 from J; bases not matched to a gene: 4. CDR3 length: 14 residues. The germline V gene has CDR1 MNHEY and CDR2 SVGEGT. CDR3 in DNA: TGTGCCAGCAGTCCAATAGCGGGAGCCGGGGAGCTGTTTTTT. This translates into CASSPIAGAGELFF.

Concerning this clonotype: With only one base between it and a far larger clone, this is likely a read error. The J gene is TRBJ1-2, the V gene TRBV6-4; D not certain. Germline V gene data show CDR1 as MRHNA and CDR2 as SNTAGT. CDR3 length equals 13 residues. The CDR3 loop is CASTQTGTYCYTF. CDR3 nucleotide sequence: TGTGCCAGCACCCAAACTGGTACCTATTGCTACACCTTC.

The V and J genes are TRBV12-3 or TRBV12-4 and TRBJ2-1, with D perhaps TRBD2 (5 bases). The germline V and J ends were trimmed by 6 bases and 9 bases, with 15 bases remaining between them. The CDR3 is 13 residues long. In DNA, the CDR3 is TGTGCCAGCAGGGCGGGTGGAACAGCTGAGCAGTTCTTC. Translated: CASRAGGTAEQFF.

This clonotype occurred many times. V and J are TRBV5-4 and TRBJ1-2, with TRBD1 as a possible D gene (6 bases). V was cut by 0 bases and J by 4 bases, with 13 bases left in between. The CDR3 length is 15 residues. Germline V gene sequence: CDR1 SGHNT, CDR2 YYREEE (reference sequence). CDR3 bases: TGTGCCAGCAGCTTGGCTGGGACATCGGTCTATGGCTACACCTTC. This codes for CASSLAGTSVYGYTF.

Sample share makes this clonotype medium-sized (0.01 to 0.1%). V is TRBV24-1 and J is TRBJ2-7; D not resolved. The V end lost 6 bases, the J end lost 4 bases, and 15 bases lay between the germline ends. The CDR3 consists of 14 residues. From germline, CDR1 is KGHDR and CDR2 SFDVKD. CDR3 sequence: CATSPGEHSYEQYF. In DNA, the CDR3 is TGTGCCACCAGTCCTGGAGAGCATTCTTACGAGCAGTACTTC.

This clonotype was recorded many times. The V and J genes are TRBV30 and TRBJ2-1, with D tentatively TRBD2 (6 bases). Trimming pared 0 bases from V and 8 bases from J, leaving 11 bases between. The CDR3 covers 13 residues. Germline V gene lookup returns CDR1 GTSNPN and CDR2 SVGIG (reference sequence). CDR3 amino acids: CAWSVGAGYEQFF. CDR3 bases: TGTGCCTGGAGTGTAGGGGCGGGATATGAGCAGTTCTTC.

Notes on this clonotype: Compared with germline, one end of the junction differs, possibly owing to a read error. The chain carries TRBV20-1 and TRBJ2-7; 10 bases are shared with TRBD2. This CDR3 spans 16 amino acids. Germline-derived CDR1 and CDR2 are DFQATT and SNEGSKA (reference sequence). The CDR3, as DNA: TGCAGTGCTAGAGGAGTTGGACTAGCGGATTCCTACCAGCAGTACTTC. Protein sequence: CSARGVGLADSYQQYF.

Remarks on this clonotype: One junction end does not reproduce the germline sequence, and a read error may be involved. The V call is TRBV6-9, the J call TRBJ2-1; 10 bases fit TRBD2. This CDR3 is built from 16 residues. CDR1 MNHGY and CDR2 SVAAGI come from the germline V gene. The CDR3 loop is CASSYCASGSLAEQLF. CDR3 nucleotide sequence: TGTGCCAGCAGTTACTGTGCTAGCGGGAGTCTGGCTGAGCAGCTCTTC.